This T cell receptor (beta chain) comes out of a study of CD8 T cells in Susac syndrome. A note on this clonotype: The antigen is unknown.

This CDR3 has 16 residues. V lost 1 base, J lost 0 bases, and 12 bases lay in between. The germline gives CDR1 LGHNA, CDR2 YSLEER. Random hexamers served to reverse transcribe about 0.45 to 1 ug RNA. Amplification of TCR beta CDR3 was carried out by immunoSEQ multiplex PCR, which covered 54 Vbeta and 13 Jbeta segments. TCRdb called the immunoSEQ multiplex PCR reads again in MiXCR, with one record for every CDR3 protein. The table records some 140,000 distinct CDR3 sequences, 75% to 90% of them present only once. The patients who served as multiple sclerosis controls were treatment-naive and had stable or active relapsing-remitting disease that fulfilled the revised McDonald criteria. Purification of the CD8+ and CD4+ T cells relied on negative isolation, and TEMRA cells underwent FACS enrichment. Study-wide results and limits: In its TCR sequencing and HLA analysis, the study acknowledged that the number of individuals was relatively small.

V and J are TRBV4-3 and TRBJ2-5; either TRBD1 or TRBD2 may fit D (6 bases each). This receptor was obtained from a human donor with multiple sclerosis. The sequenced sample consisted of CD8+ T cells from PBMCs. This chain's CDR3 is CASSQGGGSYQETQYF. The CDR3 nucleotides are TGCGCCAGCAGCCAAGGAGGGGGGTCCTACCAAGAGACCCAGTACTTC.